This T cell receptor (beta chain) was recorded in a study of T cells in narcolepsy. Comment on this clone: Its antigen is as yet unknown.

CDR1 MDHEN and CDR2 SYDVKM come from the germline V gene. The CDR3 is made up of 11 amino acids. Trimming removed 11 bases at V and 4 bases at J, with 11 bases between. Profiling relied on immunoSEQ multiplex PCR, and the TCRdb table lists in-frame clones only, not all of them. The sample has 25,000 to 35,000 clones, approximately 87% seen once; the top ten hold about 1.3%. Notes on the study in general: HCRT-specific and TRIB2-specific autoreactive clonotypes appeared among same-patient CSF and blood CD4+ clonotypes.

Sequencing used CD45RA- memory CD4+ T cells from PBMCs. The sequence came from a human donor with narcolepsy. The V call is TRBV28, the J call TRBJ1-2, with no clear D. The CDR3 sequence is CAVSFAYGYTF. The CDR3 coding sequence is TGTGCCGTCTCTTTTGCCTATGGCTACACCTTC.